This entry lists 32 T cell receptor beta chains sequenced from one sample in a study of T-cell memory formation after mild COVID-19 (dated by TCRdb to about 2021). The library was generated by 5' RACE. Sequenced using an Illumina NovaSeq 6000. TCRdb reran the public reads through fastp at Q25 and MiXCR, keeping productive beta chains. Every CDR3 protein is listed once, alongside the most common genes and DNA of its rows. Here the sample has tens of thousands of distinct CDR3 sequences; less than 7.5% occur a single time. Roughly 1.4% of the sample is taken by the ten largest. The source material was PBMCs or a T cell subset sorted from them (not recorded which). All receptors come from a man younger than 35 who had mild COVID-19 (a few samples of this study predate the infection). The sample titles of this study are shuffled in the database, so cell type and time point are left out; the donor was told from shared clones.

This rearrangement joins TRBV5-1 to TRBJ2-5; unclear D gene. The CDR3 covers 14 residues. Germline lookup yields CDR1 SGHRS and CDR2 YFSETQ. Trimming pared 1 base from V and 4 bases from J, leaving 11 bases between. The CDR3 loop is CASSLRSDGETQYF. The DNA for the CDR3 is TGCGCCAGCAGCTTGAGGTCCGACGGAGAGACCCAGTACTTC.

This sequence joins TRBV7-2 and TRBJ2-2; 7 bases are a match to TRBD1. Trimming took 6 bases from V and 4 from J; bases not matched to a gene: 8. This CDR3 comprises 15 residues. Germline CDR1 SGHTA, CDR2 FQGNSA. The CDR3 region is CASRFSQGVTGELFF. The CDR3 DNA reads as TGTGCCAGCAGGTTTTCGCAGGGGGTCACCGGGGAGCTGTTTTTT.

This clonotype turned up a few times. The chain links TRBV7-9 to TRBJ1-1; D unresolved. The CDR3 sequence is 12 residues long. Trimming stripped 3 bases from V and 4 bases from J, with 6 bases between. Germline loops: CDR1 SEHNR, CDR2 FQNEAQ (reference sequence). CDR3 nucleotides: TGTGCCAGCAGCTTGTTCCTCACTGAAGCTTTCTTT. Encoded protein: CASSLFLTEAFF.

J is TRBJ1-6 and V is TRBV18; possible D gene TRBD1, 6 bases. The CDR3 spans 16 residues. Germline V CDR1 and CDR2: KGHSH, LQKENI. V lost 3 bases and J lost 7, with 16 bases in between. CDR3 sequence (DNA): TGTGCCAGCTCACCTCCAGCGGGGGGCCCCAATTCACCCCTCCACTTT. Protein: CASSPPAGGPNSPLHF.

This clonotype was counted only a few times. The rearrangement links TRBV18 to TRBJ1-6; D is uncertain. The V end was cut by 2 bases, the J end by 8 bases, with 13 bases between. CDR1 is KGHSH and CDR2 is LQKENI in the germline V gene. The CDR3 covers 15 residues. The CDR3: CASSPSSGFDSPLHF. CDR3 coding DNA: TGTGCCAGCTCACCATCCTCGGGGTTCGATTCACCCCTCCACTTT.

There are a few counts of this clonotype. This chain uses TRBV15 with TRBJ2-3, with a tentative D call TRBD1 (6 bases). CDR1 is LNHNV, CDR2 YYDKDF, per germline (reference sequence). The CDR3 runs to 14 residues. Trimming removed 3 bases at V and 5 bases at J, with 12 bases between. The CDR3 bases are TGTGCCACCAGCAGGATACAGGGCGGAGATACGCAGTATTTT. This gives the protein CATSRIQGGDTQYF.

This chain links TRBV29-1 with TRBJ1-1, with a weak D call TRBD1 (6 bases). The CDR3 spans 10 residues. V was shortened by 7 bases and J by 5 bases, with 8 bases between the two germline ends. Germline loops: CDR1 SQVTM, CDR2 ANQGSEA. The CDR3 reads CSARGTEAFF. Written as DNA, the CDR3 is TGCAGCGCTAGGGGGACTGAAGCTTTCTTT.

The V and J genes are TRBV3-1 and TRBJ2-5; D remains ambiguous. This CDR3 is built from 12 residues. The germline V gene encodes CDR1 LGHDT and CDR2 YNNKEL (reference sequence). V lost 6 bases and J 5 bases, leaving 10 bases between the germline ends. This CDR3 is CASSRAFETQYF. For the CDR3, the DNA is TGTGCCAGCAGTCGAGCGTTCGAGACCCAGTACTTC.

The sample holds many counts of this clonotype. The chain couples TRBV5-1 to TRBJ2-1; D unresolved. CDR3 length: 12 residues. Germline V lookup: CDR1 SGHRS, CDR2 YFSETQ. The ends were cut back, 0 bases at V and 8 bases at J, with 6 bases in the middle. CDR3 DNA: TGCGCCAGCAGCTTGGGAGTCGATGAGCAGTTCTTC. This translates into CASSLGVDEQFF.

This clonotype was seen a handful of times. The rearrangement joins TRBV6-6 to TRBJ2-1, with 16 nucleotides matching TRBD2. V was pared by 7 bases and J by 1 base, with 10 bases of the junction left unmatched. This CDR3 is 19 amino acids long. CDR1 and CDR2 from the germline V gene are MNHNY and SVGAGI (reference sequence). The CDR3 sequence: CASIGTSGGAELSYNEQFF. The CDR3 nucleotides read TGTGCCAGCATAGGGACTAGCGGGGGGGCCGAACTTTCCTACAATGAGCAGTTCTTC.

The rearrangement uses TRBV6-5 and TRBJ2-7, with 7 bases identical to TRBD2. The CDR3 has 13 amino acids. J lost 3 bases, V lost 5 bases, and 4 bases had no gene match. In germline, CDR1 is MNHEY, CDR2 SVGAGI. CDR3 DNA sequence: TGTGCCAGCAGTACCCCGGGGGGCTACGAGCAGTACTTC. Amino acid sequence: CASSTPGGYEQYF.

This clonotype was found a few times. The chain uses TRBV4-2 and TRBJ2-1; TRBD2 matches 8 bases. The V segment lost 0 bases and the J segment 7 bases; nucleotides outside the gene matches: 5. CDR1 is LGHNA, CDR2 YNFKEQ, per germline. This CDR3 comprises 15 residues. The CDR3 region is CASSQDVAGRNEQFF. Written as DNA, the CDR3 is TGTGCCAGCAGCCAAGATGTAGCGGGGAGGAATGAGCAGTTCTTC.

CDR3 in DNA: TGTGCCAGCAGTGGACAGGGGAGGACCCAGTACTTC. As protein: CASSGQGRTQYF. The rearrangement joins TRBV6-2 or TRBV6-3 to TRBJ2-5; 9 positions agree with TRBD1. V lost 5 bases, J lost 7 bases, and 2 bases stayed unmatched. The CDR3 has 12 amino acids. The germline V gene has CDR1 MNHEY and CDR2 SVGEGT.

Many counts were recorded for this clonotype. The V gene is TRBV12-3 or TRBV12-4, the J gene TRBJ2-6; D not certain. The CDR3 is 14 amino acids. The V end lost 6 bases, the J end lost 2 bases, and 8 bases lay between the germline ends. CDR3 DNA: TGTGCCAGCAGCCTAGGTGCTGGGGCCAACGTCCTGACTTTC. Amino acid sequence: CASSLGAGANVLTF.

The table lists this clonotype with a few counts. The V and J genes are TRBV27 and TRBJ2-5; 15 nucleotides line up with TRBD2. V gave up 5 bases and J gave up 4 bases; unmatched junction bases: 5. This CDR3 comprises 16 residues. Germline V CDR1 and CDR2: MNHEY, SMNVEV (reference sequence). The CDR3 reads CASSIGTSGGRETQYF. DNA of the CDR3: TGTGCCAGCAGTATAGGGACTAGCGGGGGGAGAGAGACCCAGTACTTC.

CDR3 DNA sequence: TGTGCCAGCAGCTCCGGGACAGGGATGGCAGATACGCAGTATTTT. Translation gives CASSSGTGMADTQYF. The chain couples TRBV7-6 to TRBJ2-3, with 9 bases matching TRBD1. The CDR3 is 15 residues long. Germline CDR1 reads SGHVS; CDR2 reads FNYEAQ. V was clipped by 4 bases and J by 4 bases; unmatched bases: 6.

The chain employs TRBV29-1 and TRBJ1-1; 7 nucleotides match TRBD1. The CDR3 length is 14 residues. The V gene end was trimmed by 7 bases and the J gene end by 3 bases; junction bases not matched to a gene: 11. Germline CDR1 reads SQVTM; CDR2 reads ANQGSEA. The CDR3: CSARRGLAYTEAFF. The CDR3 DNA is TGCAGCGCTCGTAGGGGGCTAGCGTACACTGAAGCTTTCTTT.

The gene calls are TRBV3-1 and TRBJ2-3; D not resolved. Germline assignment: CDR1 LGHDT and CDR2 YNNKEL (reference sequence). The V end lost 1 base, the J end lost 9 bases, and 5 bases lay between the germline ends. The CDR3 spans 11 residues. The CDR3 nucleotides read TGTGCCAGCAGCCAAGGCGGAACGCAGTATTTT. It is translated as CASSQGGTQYF.

Judged by abundance, this clonotype is medium-sized. The chain uses TRBV7-8 and TRBJ2-5, with TRBD1 matching over 9 bases. V shed 6 bases and J 5 bases; nucleotides not matched to a gene: 10. Germline V CDR1 and CDR2: SGHVS, FQNEAQ. There are 15 residues in the CDR3. CDR3 DNA: TGTGCCAGCAGGGGACAGGGAAACATTCCGGAGACCCAGTACTTC. Translated, it gives CASRGQGNIPETQYF.

This clonotype was observed a few times. This chain uses TRBV5-1 with TRBJ1-6, with 7 positions matching TRBD1. The CDR3 totals 15 residues. Trimming removed 0 bases from V and 7 bases from J; junction bases left unmatched: 4. CDR1 and CDR2 from the germline V gene are SGHRS and YFSETQ. In nucleotides, the CDR3 is TGCGCCAGCAGCTTGGGGGGACAGATAAATTCACCCCTCCACTTT. Its protein is CASSLGGQINSPLHF. Looking up the rest from reference TRBV5-1 and TRBJ1-6 gives the full variable domain: KAGVTQTPRYLIKTRGQQVTLSCSPISGHRSVSWYQQTPGQGLQFLFEYFSETQRNKGNFPGRFSGRQFSNSRSEMNVSTLELGDSALYLCASSLGGQINSPLHFGNGTRLTVT.

This clonotype turned up a few times. CDR3 amino acids: CASSLVSGNTIYF. The DNA for the CDR3 is TGTGCCAGCAGTTTAGTCTCTGGAAACACCATATATTTT. The J gene is TRBJ1-3, the V gene TRBV12-3 or TRBV12-4; the D is unclear. The CDR3 contains 13 residues. V was trimmed by 1 base and J by 0 bases, leaving 1 base between them.

The CDR3: CASSGNRGNEKLFF. For the CDR3, the DNA is TGTGCCAGCAGCGGAAACAGGGGAAATGAAAAACTGTTTTTT. The V and J genes are TRBV9 and TRBJ1-4, with 7 bases aligning to TRBD1. V lost 3 bases and J lost 5; bases outside the gene matches: 4. Germline V gene sequence: CDR1 SGDLS, CDR2 YYNGEE. The CDR3 totals 14 residues.

The gene calls are TRBV10-1 and TRBJ2-3; no clear D gene. The CDR3 extends over 16 amino acids. Trimming left V 6 bases short and J 0 bases short, with 16 bases between. CDR1 is WNHNN and CDR2 is SYGVQD in the germline V gene (reference sequence). CDR3 nucleotides: TGCGCCAGCAGCACAATCCAGATAACTAGCACAGATACGCAGTATTTT. This gives the protein CASSTIQITSTDTQYF.

The chain is built from TRBV7-9 and TRBJ1-2; no clear D. Germline CDR1 and CDR2: SEHNR and FQNEAQ (reference sequence). The CDR3 loop spans 13 amino acids. V lost 4 bases, J lost 3 bases, and 9 bases lay in between. The DNA for the CDR3 is TGTGCCAGCAGCTCCGCAGGCTACTATGGCTACACCTTC. It specifies CASSSAGYYGYTF.

This clonotype was recorded many times. The chain couples TRBV7-3 to TRBJ2-7; TRBD2 agrees at 7 bases. This CDR3 has 15 residues. CDR1 is SGHTA, CDR2 FQGTGA, per germline. V gave up 5 bases and J gave up 0 bases; unmatched junction bases: 7. CDR3 sequence reads: CASSPGSGGSYEQYF. The CDR3 nucleotides read TGTGCCAGCAGCCCAGGTTCGGGGGGCTCCTACGAGCAGTACTTC.

The gene calls are TRBV6-2 or TRBV6-3 and TRBJ2-6; maybe TRBD1 (6 bases). The CDR3 has 16 amino acids. Germline V gives CDR1 MNHEY, CDR2 SVGEGT. V dropped 6 bases and J dropped 0 bases, with 12 bases sitting between them. As DNA, the CDR3 is TGTGCCAGCAGATCCTACAGGGTCTCTGGGGCCAACGTCCTGACTTTC. The encoded protein is CASRSYRVSGANVLTF.

The rearrangement joins TRBV3-1 to TRBJ1-1; 10 nucleotides line up with TRBD1. The CDR3 covers 15 residues. V dropped 2 bases and J dropped 4; count of bases not matched to a gene: 4. Germline CDR1 is LGHDT and CDR2 is YNNKEL (reference sequence). CDR3 coding DNA: TGTGCCAGCAGCCAACGCCGGGACAGGGGCACTGAAGCTTTCTTT. This encodes CASSQRRDRGTEAFF. Full variable domain (missing parts from reference TRBV3-1 and TRBJ1-1): DTAVSQTPKYLVTQMGNDKSIKCEQNLGHDTMYWYKQDSKKFLKIMFSYNNKELIINETVPNRFSPKSPDKAHLNLHINSLELGDSAVYFCASSQRRDRGTEAFFGQGTRLTVV.

This clonotype appeared many times. The chain joins TRBV29-1 to TRBJ2-1; no clear D gene. The CDR3 sequence is 11 residues long. The germline V gene has CDR1 SQVTM and CDR2 ANQGSEA. V lost 4 bases and J lost 4, with 5 bases in between. The CDR3 bases are TGCAGCGTTGGACGGTACAATGAGCAGTTCTTC. As protein: CSVGRYNEQFF.

In this sample, this clonotype turned up a few times. J is TRBJ1-2 and V is TRBV7-2; 9 bases fit TRBD1. This CDR3 has 15 amino acids. CDR1 and CDR2 (germline): SGHTA, FQGNSA. Trimming at V came to 5 bases and at J to 1 base, leaving 5 bases not matched to a gene. CDR3: CASSPQTGGNYGYTF. In DNA, the CDR3 is TGTGCCAGCAGCCCCCAGACAGGGGGTAACTATGGCTACACCTTC.

The chain joins TRBV7-2 to TRBJ2-7; D unclear. From germline, CDR1 is SGHTA and CDR2 FQGNSA. V was cut by 0 bases and J by 3 bases, with 6 bases left in between. CDR3 length: 13 amino acids. CDR3 bases: TGTGCCAGCAGCTTAGCCCCCCGCTACGAGCAGTACTTC. This codes for CASSLAPRYEQYF.

This clonotype has more than one count but fewer than ten. The rearrangement uses TRBV2 and TRBJ2-7; D perhaps matches TRBD1 (5 bases). The CDR3 runs 12 residues. The germline V and J ends were trimmed by 7 bases and 3 bases, with 10 bases remaining between them. Germline loops: CDR1 SNHLY, CDR2 FYNNEI. CDR3 sequence: CASTGMDYEQYF. For the CDR3, the DNA is TGTGCCAGCACAGGGATGGACTACGAGCAGTACTTC.

The chain joins TRBV18 to TRBJ2-5; a weak D match, TRBD2 (6 bases). Germline V gene data show CDR1 as KGHSH and CDR2 as LQKENI. The CDR3 consists of 14 residues. V shed 2 bases and J shed 3 bases, with 10 bases lying between them. DNA for the CDR3: TGTGCCAGCTCACCAGGACTAAACAAAGAGACCCAGTACTTC. It codes for CASSPGLNKETQYF. The full variable domain, completed using reference TRBV18 and TRBJ2-5, is NAGVMQNPRHLVRRRGQEARLRCSPMKGHSHVYWYRQLPEEGLKFMVYLQKENIIDESGMPKERFSAEFPKEGPSILRIQQVVRGDSAAYFCASSPGLNKETQYFGPGTRLLVL.